This TCR beta chain was obtained from a study of blood T cells in healthy people across ages. Overall study: About one barcoded beta molecule per two T cells was the capture yield of template switching.

This CDR3 is built from 15 residues. V gave up 2 bases and J gave up 10 bases; unmatched junction bases: 12. Germline V gives CDR1 SGDLS, CDR2 YYNGEE. The use of a sample-barcoded 5' primer and a J-beta primer mix characterized a second PCR of 7 to 11 cycles. TCRdb processed the 5' RACE reads anew with MiXCR; each CDR3 protein has one entry. The sample contains around 1,500,000 distinct CDR3 sequences, roughly 40% of which appear only once. Broader study findings: Aged donors had fewer naive CD4+ cells and lower diversity than long-lived donors. Observed TCR beta diversity per million T cells went down as age went up. This fall followed a roughly linear course with age. Strong correlation linked observed beta diversity and percent naive T cells.

About this clonotype itself: The antigen remains undetermined.

The rearrangement uses TRBV9 and TRBJ2-1; 7 nucleotides agree with TRBD2. The sequence was obtained from a woman aged 18-29 years in good health. Sequences were obtained from blood. Here the CDR3 DNA reads TGTGCCAGCAGCGTGGAGCTAGCGGAATCTCGGGAGCAGTTCTTC. Its protein is CASSVELAESREQFF.